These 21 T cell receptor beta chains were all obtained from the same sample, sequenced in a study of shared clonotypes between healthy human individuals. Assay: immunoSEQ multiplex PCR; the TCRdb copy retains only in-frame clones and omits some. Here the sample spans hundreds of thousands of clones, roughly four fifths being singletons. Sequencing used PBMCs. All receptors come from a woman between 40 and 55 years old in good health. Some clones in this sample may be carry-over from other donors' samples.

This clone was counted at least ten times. The chain's CDR3 is CASSSNRANQPQHF. The CDR3 DNA reads as TGTGCCAGTAGCTCTAACAGGGCCAATCAGCCCCAGCATTTT. This chain joins TRBV19 and TRBJ1-5; D perhaps matches TRBD1 (6 bases). Per germline, CDR1 LNHDA and CDR2 SQIVND (reference sequence). Between the trimmed V and J ends, which lost 6 bases and 3 bases, there was a span of 12 bases. This CDR3 contains 14 residues.

CDR3 sequence (DNA): TGTGCCAGCAGTCTGACTTTAAGCGGGAGGGCCAGGAACGAGCAGTACTTC. Encoded protein: CASSLTLSGRARNEQYF. The chain couples TRBV5-8 to TRBJ2-7; 10 bases line up with TRBD2. Germline-derived CDR1 and CDR2 are SGHTS and YDEGEE. V was pared by 5 bases and J by 5 bases, with 16 bases of the junction left unmatched. The length of the CDR3 is 17 residues.

The DNA of the CDR3 is TGTGCCAGCAGTTCAGAGCCCTACGAGCAGTACTTC. It is translated as CASSSEPYEQYF. The rearrangement joins TRBV13 to TRBJ2-5, with D hard to call. The closer fit of TRBJ2-7 to the DNA end suggests the J call may be wrong. The V gene's germline CDR1 is PRHDT and CDR2 FYEKMQ (reference sequence). The CDR3 length is 12 residues.

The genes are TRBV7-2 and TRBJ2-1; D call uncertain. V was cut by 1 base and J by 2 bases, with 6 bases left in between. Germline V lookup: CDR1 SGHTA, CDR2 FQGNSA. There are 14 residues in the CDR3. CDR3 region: CASSLDQAYNEQFF. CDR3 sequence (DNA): TGTGCCAGCAGCTTAGATCAGGCCTACAATGAGCAGTTCTTC.

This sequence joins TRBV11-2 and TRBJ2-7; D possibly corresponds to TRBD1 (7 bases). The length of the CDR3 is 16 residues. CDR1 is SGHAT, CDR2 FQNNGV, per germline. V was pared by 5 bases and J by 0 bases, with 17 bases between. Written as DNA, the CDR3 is TGTGCCAGCAGCCGCAGCGGCGGGACAGTCTCCTACGAGCAGTACTTC. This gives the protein CASSRSGGTVSYEQYF. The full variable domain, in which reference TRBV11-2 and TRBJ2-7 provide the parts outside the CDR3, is EAGVAQSPRYKIIEKRQSVAFWCNPISGHATLYWYQQILGQGPKLLIQFQNNGVVDDSQLPKDRFSAERLKGVDSTLKIQPAKLEDSAVYLCASSRSGGTVSYEQYFGPGTRLTVT.

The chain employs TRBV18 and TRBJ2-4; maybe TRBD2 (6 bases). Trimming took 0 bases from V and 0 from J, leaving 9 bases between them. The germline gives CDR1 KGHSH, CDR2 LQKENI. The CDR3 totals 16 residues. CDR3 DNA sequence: TGTGCCAGCTCACCACCAGCGGGTCTAGCCAAAAACATTCAGTACTTC. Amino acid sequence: CASSPPAGLAKNIQYF.

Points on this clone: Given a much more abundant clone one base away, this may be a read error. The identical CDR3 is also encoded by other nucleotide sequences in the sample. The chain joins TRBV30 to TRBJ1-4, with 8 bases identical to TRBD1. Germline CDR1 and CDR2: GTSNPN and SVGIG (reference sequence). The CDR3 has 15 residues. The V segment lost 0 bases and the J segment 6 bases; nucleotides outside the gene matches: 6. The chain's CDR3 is CAWSVPGQGHEKLFF. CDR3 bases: TGTGCCTGGAGTGTACCAGGACAGGGTCATGAAAAACTGTTTTTT.

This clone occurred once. CDR3 loop: CASSADRGGEQYF. The CDR3 nucleotides are TGTGCCAGCAGCGCCGACAGGGGTGGAGAGCAGTACTTC. The chain uses TRBV7-7 and TRBJ2-7; 8 bases map to TRBD1. CDR1 is SSHAT and CDR2 is FNYEAQ in the germline V gene (reference sequence). This CDR3 is 13 amino acids long. V lost 5 bases to trimming and J lost 7 bases; unmatched junction nucleotides: 7.

The CDR3, as DNA: TGTGCCTGGACCGGGACAACGTGGGTTGAAGCTTTCTTT. Its protein product is CAWTGTTWVEAFF. This chain uses TRBV30 with TRBJ1-1, with D perhaps TRBD1 (6 bases). The CDR3 covers 13 residues. Trimming cost V 4 bases and J 7 bases, with 16 bases left between them. The germline CDR1 and CDR2 sequences are GTSNPN and SVGIG (reference sequence).

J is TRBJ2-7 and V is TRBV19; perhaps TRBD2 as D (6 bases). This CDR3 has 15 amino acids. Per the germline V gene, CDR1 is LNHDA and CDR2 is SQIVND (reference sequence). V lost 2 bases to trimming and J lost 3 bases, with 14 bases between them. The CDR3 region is CASSIMASANYEQYF. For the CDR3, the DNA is TGTGCCAGTAGTATAATGGCTAGCGCGAACTACGAGCAGTACTTC.

CDR3 in DNA: TGTGCCAGCAGCTTGACAGGGGTACCGAGCTCTGGGGCCAACGTCCTGACTTTC. Its translation is CASSLTGVPSSGANVLTF. The chain combines TRBV5-6 with TRBJ2-6; 7 bases map to TRBD1. CDR1 SGHDT and CDR2 YYEEEE come from the germline V gene. This CDR3 has 18 residues. V shed 1 base, J shed 0 bases, and the junction held 7 bases outside the gene matches.

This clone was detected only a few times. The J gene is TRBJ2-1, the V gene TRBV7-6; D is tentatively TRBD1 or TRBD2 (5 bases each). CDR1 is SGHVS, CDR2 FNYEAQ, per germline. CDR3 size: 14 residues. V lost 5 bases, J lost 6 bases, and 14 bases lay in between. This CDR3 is CASSTGTLLNEQFF. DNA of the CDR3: TGTGCCAGCAGCACCGGGACCTTACTCAATGAGCAGTTCTTC.

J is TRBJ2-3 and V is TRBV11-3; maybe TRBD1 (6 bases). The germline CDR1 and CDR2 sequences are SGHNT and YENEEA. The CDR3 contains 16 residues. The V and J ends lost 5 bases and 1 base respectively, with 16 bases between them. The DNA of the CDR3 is TGTGCCAGCAGCATCTCGACAGGACAACGCACAGATACGCAGTATTTT. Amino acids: CASSISTGQRTDTQYF.

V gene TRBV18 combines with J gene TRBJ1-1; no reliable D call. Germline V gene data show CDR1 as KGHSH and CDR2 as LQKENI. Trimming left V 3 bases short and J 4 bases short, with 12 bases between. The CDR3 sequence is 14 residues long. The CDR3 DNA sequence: TGTGCCAGCTCACCGATAACGAAAGGCACTGAAGCTTTCTTT. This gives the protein CASSPITKGTEAFF.

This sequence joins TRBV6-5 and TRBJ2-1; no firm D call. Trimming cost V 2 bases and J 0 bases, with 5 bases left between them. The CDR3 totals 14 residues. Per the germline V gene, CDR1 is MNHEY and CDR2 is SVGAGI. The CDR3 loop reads CASSYRSSYNEQFF. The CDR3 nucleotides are TGTGCCAGCAGTTACCGATCCTCCTACAATGAGCAGTTCTTC.

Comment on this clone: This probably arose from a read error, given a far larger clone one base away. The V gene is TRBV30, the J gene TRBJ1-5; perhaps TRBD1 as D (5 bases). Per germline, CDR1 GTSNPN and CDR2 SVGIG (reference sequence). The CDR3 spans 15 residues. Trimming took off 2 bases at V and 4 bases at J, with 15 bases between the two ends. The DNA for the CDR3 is TGTGCCTGGAGTCTGACGGGGCCTAGAAATCAGCCCCAGCATTTT. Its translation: CAWSLTGPRNQPQHF.

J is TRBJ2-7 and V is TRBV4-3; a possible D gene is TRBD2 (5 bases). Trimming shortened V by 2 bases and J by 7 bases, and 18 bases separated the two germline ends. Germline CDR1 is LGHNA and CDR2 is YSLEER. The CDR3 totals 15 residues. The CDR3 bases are TGCGCCAGCAGCCAATTCACGGGGTTGCCGGGGGAGCAGTACTTC. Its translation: CASSQFTGLPGEQYF.

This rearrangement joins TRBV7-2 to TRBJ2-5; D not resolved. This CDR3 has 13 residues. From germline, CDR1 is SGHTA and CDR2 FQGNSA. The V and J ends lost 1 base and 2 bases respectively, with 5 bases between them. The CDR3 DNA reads TGTGCCAGCAGCTTAGACTTTCAAGAGACCCAGTACTTC. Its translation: CASSLDFQETQYF.

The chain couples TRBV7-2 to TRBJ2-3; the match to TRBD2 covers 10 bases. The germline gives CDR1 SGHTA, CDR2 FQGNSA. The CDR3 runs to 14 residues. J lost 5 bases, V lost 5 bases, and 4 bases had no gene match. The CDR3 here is CASSPTSGVDTQYF. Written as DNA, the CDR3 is TGTGCCAGCAGCCCCACTAGCGGGGTAGATACGCAGTATTTT.

CDR3 bases: TGTGCCAGCAGTATTGGGACTAGCGGGAGAAAGTACACCGGGGAGCTGTTTTTT. It codes for CASSIGTSGRKYTGELFF. The chain links TRBV21-1 to TRBJ2-2; TRBD2, the table's D call, was not compared with the DNA. TRBV21-1 is a recognized pseudogene. The CDR3 has 18 residues.

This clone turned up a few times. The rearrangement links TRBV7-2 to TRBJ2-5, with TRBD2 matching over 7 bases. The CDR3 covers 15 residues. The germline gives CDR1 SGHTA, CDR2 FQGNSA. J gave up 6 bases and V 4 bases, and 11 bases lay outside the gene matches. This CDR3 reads CASSSPGEGWKTQYF. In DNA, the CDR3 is TGTGCCAGCAGCTCCCCCGGGGAGGGCTGGAAGACCCAGTACTTC.